This T cell receptor beta chain was identified in a study of T-cell reconstitution after alpha-beta-depleted transplantation in children. This clonotype has at least ten counts. Its matching antigen is unknown. Whole-study findings and limits: Where some patients showed high TCRbeta diversity at day 60, it came from recipient T cells and thymic progenitors that had survived.

The V segment lost 5 bases and the J segment 5 bases; nucleotides outside the gene matches: 1. Germline CDR1 and CDR2: SGHRS and YFSETQ. The CDR3 is 12 residues long. Using unique molecular identifiers, the investigators prepared the TCRbeta library. TCRdb reprocessed the PCR reads via MiXCR and lists one record per CDR3 protein. The data show 440,000 or so distinct CDR3 sequences, with approximately 41% seen just once and 25% to 30% held by the top ten. This TCR derives from a girl aged 2-9 years with aplastic anemia, due to receive a stem cell transplant. The material sequenced was PBMCs, taken before TCRalphabeta/CD19-depleted stem cell transplant. The rearrangement uses TRBV5-1 and TRBJ1-2; TRBD1 matches 9 bases. The CDR3 sequence: CASRQGAYGYTF. In DNA form, the CDR3 reads TGCGCCAGCAGACAGGGGGCGTATGGCTACACCTTC.